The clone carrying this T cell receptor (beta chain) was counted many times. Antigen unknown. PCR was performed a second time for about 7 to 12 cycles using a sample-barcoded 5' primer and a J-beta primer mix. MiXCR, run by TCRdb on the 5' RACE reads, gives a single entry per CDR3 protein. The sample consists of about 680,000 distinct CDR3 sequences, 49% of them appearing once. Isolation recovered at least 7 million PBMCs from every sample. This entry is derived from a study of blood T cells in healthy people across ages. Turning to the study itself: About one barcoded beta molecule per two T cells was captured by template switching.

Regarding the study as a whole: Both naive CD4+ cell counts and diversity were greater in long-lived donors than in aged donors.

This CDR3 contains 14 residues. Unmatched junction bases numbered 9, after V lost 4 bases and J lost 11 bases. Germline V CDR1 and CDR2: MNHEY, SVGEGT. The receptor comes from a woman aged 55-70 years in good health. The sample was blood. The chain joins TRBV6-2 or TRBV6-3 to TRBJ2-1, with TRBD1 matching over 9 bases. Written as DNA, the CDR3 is TGTGCCAGCAGTTCTCCCGGGACAGGGAGTAAGCAGTTCTTC. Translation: CASSSPGTGSKQFF.